The T cell receptor beta chain under discussion was sequenced for a study of cytomegalovirus exposure and HLA in healthy donors. Trimming pared 5 bases from V and 3 bases from J, leaving 11 bases between. Germline V CDR1 and CDR2: SGHTA, FQGNSA. This CDR3 spans 13 amino acids. The protocol was immunoSEQ multiplex PCR, while the TCRdb copy is restricted to in-frame clones and leaves out a portion. The sample consists of roughly 90,000 clones, 85% to 95% of them appearing once. This rearrangement joins TRBV7-2 to TRBJ2-7; TRBD1 is a possible D gene (5 bases). Material: PBMCs. This sequence originates from a woman under 40 in good health and CMV-seropositive. This CDR3 is CASSRGKGYEQYF. Written as DNA, the CDR3 is TGTGCCAGCAGCAGGGGTAAGGGCTACGAGCAGTACTTC.